This T cell receptor (beta chain) stems from a study of response to subunit inactivated influenza vaccine. From the RT-PCR reads, TCRdb called clonotypes with MiXCR, one entry per CDR3 protein. The sample records over 150,000 distinct CDR3 sequences, approximately 8.7% being singletons. This CDR3 region has 15 residues. Per germline, CDR1 DFQATT and CDR2 SNEGSKA (reference sequence). With 6 bases clipped from V and 5 bases from J, the junction kept 15 bases outside the gene matches. This clonotype was picked up many times. This clonotype was sampled from a man in his forties or fifties who received an inactivated influenza vaccine. The chain carries TRBV20-1 and TRBJ2-7, with 8 nucleotides matching TRBD1. This specimen was non-naive T cells sorted from PBMCs, taken on the day of vaccination. The CDR3 is CSAGGRTGNIHEQYF. The CDR3 DNA is TGCAGTGCCGGGGGTAGGACAGGGAATATCCACGAGCAGTACTTC.